This T cell receptor (beta chain) originates from a study of Ad26.COV2.S vaccination and SARS-CoV-2 variants. Assay: immunoSEQ multiplex PCR; the TCRdb copy retains only in-frame clones and omits some. The data show 250,000 to 300,000 clones, about 89% seen once. The treatment here: around 19 received Ad26.COV2.S at low or high dose, single or two shots; several received placebo; per-sample allocation not given. The investigators took samples on day 63 after the first vaccine or placebo injection. The CDR3 is made up of 14 amino acids. The germline gives CDR1 SGHVS, CDR2 FNYEAQ. Trimming cost V 1 base and J 4 bases, with 8 bases left between them.

This receptor was taken from a person aged 18 to 59 who received the Ad26.COV2.S COVID-19 vaccine or a placebo. The chain recombines TRBV7-6 with TRBJ1-3; D remains unclear. The specimen was peripheral blood, collected in a trial of Ad26.COV2.S vaccine versus placebo. CDR3 in amino acids: CASSLGGGGNTIYF. CDR3 coding DNA: TGTGCCAGCAGCTTAGGAGGTGGGGGAAACACCATATATTTT.